The TCR beta chain described here comes from a study of T cell changes during pregnancy in multiple sclerosis. Repertoires were generated with immunoSEQ multiplex PCR, while TCRdb's copy carries only in-frame clones and drops some. The sample has roughly 56,000 clones, 88% seen once. The CDR3 is 14 amino acids. CDR1 is SGHNT, CDR2 YYREEE, per germline (reference sequence). J was trimmed by 4 bases and V by 4 bases; bases with no gene match: 7. This rearrangement joins TRBV5-4 to TRBJ2-7; 8 bases are shared with TRBD1. The sample consisted of peripheral blood, taken in the first trimester of pregnancy. This receptor was identified in a female donor with multiple sclerosis, enrolled in a pregnancy study. CDR3 amino acids: CASSRQGRSYEQYF. CDR3 DNA: TGTGCCAGCAGCAGACAGGGGCGGTCGTACGAGCAGTACTTC.